Sequencing of this T cell receptor beta chain was carried out in a study of blood T cell repertoires in COVID-19. Across the whole study: Some COVID-19 samples were acute and others convalescent; all came from the United States, Italy and Spain. The analysed material was cDNA or gDNA that came from T cells, B-cell-depleted T cells, or PBMCs.

In the authors' methods: Nucleated cell number was recorded as an estimate derived from reference gene primer amplification. Profiling relied on immunoSEQ multiplex PCR, and the TCRdb table lists in-frame clones only, not all of them. From that table come the V and J calls and clone size; the DNA was used to work out D and trimming. Here the sample spans some 230,000 clones, more than 65% being singletons. The CDR3 runs to 14 residues. The germline V gene has CDR1 SGHAT and CDR2 FQDESV (reference sequence). V was shortened by 1 base and J by 0 bases, with 7 bases between the two germline ends. Sequenced: peripheral blood. The receptor was derived from a woman aged 30 to 39 who had recovered from COVID-19. The rearrangement links TRBV11-1 to TRBJ2-7, with a possible D match to TRBD2 (5 bases). The CDR3 reads CASSLGGSSYEQYF. The CDR3 nucleotides read TGTGCCAGCAGCTTAGGAGGGAGCTCCTACGAGCAGTACTTC.